The sequence of this TCR beta chain was determined in a study of T cell responses to AZD1222 COVID-19 vaccine. Study at large: It was second doses at about 4 or about 12 weeks that were pooled.

Here immunoSEQ multiplex PCR was the method, and the copy in TCRdb shows in-frame clones only, minus some. The sample gives 45,000 to 60,000 clones, approximately 86% of which show up once; 16% is in the top ten. Trimming took 8 bases from V and 7 from J, leaving 18 bases between them. From germline, CDR1 is MDHEN and CDR2 SYDVKM. The CDR3 runs to 14 residues. Study outcomes and limitations: Females outnumbered males among donors, who were mostly white British; clonal diversity was possibly underestimated. Recipients of two AZD1222 doses showed rising Spike-specific TCR breadth and depth.

In regard to this clone: The antigen remains unidentified.

The sample was peripheral blood, taken on day 0 of AZD1222 vaccination. The chain recombines TRBV28 with TRBJ1-5; D gene uncertain. The sequence was collected from an adult in good health. CDR3 loop: CASESNPDQQPQHF. CDR3 bases: TGTGCCAGCGAATCAAACCCTGACCAACAGCCCCAGCATTTT.